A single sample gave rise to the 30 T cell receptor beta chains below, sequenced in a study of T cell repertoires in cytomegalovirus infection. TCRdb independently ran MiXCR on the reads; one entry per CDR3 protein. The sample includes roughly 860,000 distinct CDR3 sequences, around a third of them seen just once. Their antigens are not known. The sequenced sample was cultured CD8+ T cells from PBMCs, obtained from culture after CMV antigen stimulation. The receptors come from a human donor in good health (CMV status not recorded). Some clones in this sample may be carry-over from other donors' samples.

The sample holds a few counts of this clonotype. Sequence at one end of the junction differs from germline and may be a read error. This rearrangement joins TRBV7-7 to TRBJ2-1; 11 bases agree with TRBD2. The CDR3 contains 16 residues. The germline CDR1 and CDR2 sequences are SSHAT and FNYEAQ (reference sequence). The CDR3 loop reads CASSPVAGGPYNEQFF. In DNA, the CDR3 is TGTGCTAGCAGCCCTGTAGCGGGGGGGCCGTACAATGAGCAGTTCTTC.

The CDR3 spells CASTSGTGANTGELFF. The CDR3 DNA follows: TGCGCCAGCACCTCCGGGACAGGGGCGAACACCGGGGAGCTGTTTTTT. V and J are TRBV10-2 and TRBJ2-2; 10 bases line up with TRBD1. The germline CDR1 and CDR2 sequences are WSHSY and SAAADI. V lost 7 bases, J lost 0 bases, and 5 bases stayed unmatched. This CDR3 has 16 residues.

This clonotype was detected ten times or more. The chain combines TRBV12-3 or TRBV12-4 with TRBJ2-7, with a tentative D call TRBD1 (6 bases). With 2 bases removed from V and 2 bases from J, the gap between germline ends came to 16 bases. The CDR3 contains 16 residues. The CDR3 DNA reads TGTGCCAGCAGTTTAAGCCCCGGGACACTTCCCTACGAGCAGTACTTC. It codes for CASSLSPGTLPYEQYF.

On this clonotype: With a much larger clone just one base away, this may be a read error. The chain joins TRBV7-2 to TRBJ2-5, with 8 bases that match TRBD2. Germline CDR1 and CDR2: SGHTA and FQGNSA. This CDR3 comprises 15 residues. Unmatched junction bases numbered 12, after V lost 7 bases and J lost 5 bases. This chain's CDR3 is CASNIGVSSGETQYF. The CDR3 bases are TGTGCCAGCAACATCGGAGTTTCTAGCGGGGAGACCCAGTACTTC.

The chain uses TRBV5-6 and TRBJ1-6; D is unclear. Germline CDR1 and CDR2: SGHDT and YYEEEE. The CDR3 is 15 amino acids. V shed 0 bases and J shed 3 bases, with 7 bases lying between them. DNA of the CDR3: TGTGCCAGCAGCTTGGGTGAGTTCTATAATTCACCCCTCCACTTT. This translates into CASSLGEFYNSPLHF. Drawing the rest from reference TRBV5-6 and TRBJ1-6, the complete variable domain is DAGVTQSPTHLIKTRGQQVTLRCSPKSGHDTVSWYQQALGQGPQFIFQYYEEEERQRGNFPDRFSGHQFPNYSSELNVNALLLGDSALYLCASSLGEFYNSPLHFGNGTRLTVT.

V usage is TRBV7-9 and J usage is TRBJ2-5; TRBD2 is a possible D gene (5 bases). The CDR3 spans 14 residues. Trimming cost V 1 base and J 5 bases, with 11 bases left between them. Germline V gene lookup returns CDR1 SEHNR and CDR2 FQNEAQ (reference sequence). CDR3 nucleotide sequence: TGTGCCAGCAGCTTAGTTCGGGGTATCGAGACCCAGTACTTC. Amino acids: CASSLVRGIETQYF.

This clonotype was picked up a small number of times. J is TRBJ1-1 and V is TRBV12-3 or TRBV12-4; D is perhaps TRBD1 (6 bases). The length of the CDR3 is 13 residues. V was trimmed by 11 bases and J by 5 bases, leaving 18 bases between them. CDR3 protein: CACGGGPGTEAFF. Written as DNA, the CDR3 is TGTGCCTGCGGGGGCGGCCCGGGAACTGAAGCTTTCTTT.

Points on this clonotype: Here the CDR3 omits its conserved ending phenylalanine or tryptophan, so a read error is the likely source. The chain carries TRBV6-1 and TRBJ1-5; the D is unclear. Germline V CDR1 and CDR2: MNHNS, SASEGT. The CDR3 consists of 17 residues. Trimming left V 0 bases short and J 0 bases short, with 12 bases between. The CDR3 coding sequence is TGTGCCAGCAGTGAAGCGCTTGGGCCGGATAGCAATCAGCCCCAGCATTAT. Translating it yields CASSEALGPDSNQPQHY.

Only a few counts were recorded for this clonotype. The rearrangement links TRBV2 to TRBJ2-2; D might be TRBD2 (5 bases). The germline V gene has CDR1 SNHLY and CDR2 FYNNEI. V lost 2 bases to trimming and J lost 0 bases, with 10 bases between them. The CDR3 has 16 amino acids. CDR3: CASSEPVGANTGELFF. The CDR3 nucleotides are TGTGCCAGCAGTGAACCAGTGGGAGCGAACACCGGGGAGCTGTTTTTT.

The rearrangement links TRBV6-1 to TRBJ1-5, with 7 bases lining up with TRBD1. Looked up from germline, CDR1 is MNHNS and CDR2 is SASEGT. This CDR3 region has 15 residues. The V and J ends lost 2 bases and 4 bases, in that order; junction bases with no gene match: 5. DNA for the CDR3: TGTGCCAGCAGTGAAAACAGGGGCTCGAATCAGCCCCAGCATTTT. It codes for CASSENRGSNQPQHF.

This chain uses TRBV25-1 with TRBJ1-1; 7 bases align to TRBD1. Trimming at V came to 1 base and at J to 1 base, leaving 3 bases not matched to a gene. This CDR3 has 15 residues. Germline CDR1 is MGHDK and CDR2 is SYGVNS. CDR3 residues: CASSEFGDRNTEAFF. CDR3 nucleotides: TGTGCCAGCAGTGAATTCGGGGACAGGAACACTGAAGCTTTCTTT.

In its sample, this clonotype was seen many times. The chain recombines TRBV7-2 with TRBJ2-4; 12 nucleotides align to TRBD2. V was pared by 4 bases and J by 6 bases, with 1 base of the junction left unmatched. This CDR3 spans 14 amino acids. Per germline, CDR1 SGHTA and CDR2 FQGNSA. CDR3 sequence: CASSSGLAGNIQYF. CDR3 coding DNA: TGTGCCAGCAGCTCGGGACTAGCGGGAAACATTCAGTACTTC.

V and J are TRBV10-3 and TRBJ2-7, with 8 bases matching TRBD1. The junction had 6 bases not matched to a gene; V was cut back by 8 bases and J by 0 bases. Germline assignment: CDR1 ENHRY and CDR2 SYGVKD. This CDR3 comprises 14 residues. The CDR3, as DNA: TGTGCCATCGGACAGGGAGACAGCTCCTACGAGCAGTACGTC. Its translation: CAIGQGDSSYEQYV.

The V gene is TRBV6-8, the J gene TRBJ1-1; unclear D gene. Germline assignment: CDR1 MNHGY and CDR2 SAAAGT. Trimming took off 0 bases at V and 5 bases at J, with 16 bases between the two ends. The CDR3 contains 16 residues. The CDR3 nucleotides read TGTGCCAGCAGTTACTCGAGTCCCTCTCCACGGACTGAAGCTTTCTTT. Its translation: CASSYSSPSPRTEAFF.

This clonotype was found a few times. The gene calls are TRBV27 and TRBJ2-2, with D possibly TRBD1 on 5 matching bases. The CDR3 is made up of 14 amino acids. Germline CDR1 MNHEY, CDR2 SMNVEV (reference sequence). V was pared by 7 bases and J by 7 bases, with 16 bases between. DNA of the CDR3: TGTGCCAGCACCTGGGGCTCTTCAGGCGGGGAGCTGTTTTTT. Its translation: CASTWGSSGGELFF.

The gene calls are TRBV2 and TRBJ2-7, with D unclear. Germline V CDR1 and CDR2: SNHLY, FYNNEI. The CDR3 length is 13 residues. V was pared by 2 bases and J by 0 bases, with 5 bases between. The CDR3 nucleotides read TGTGCCAGCAGTGAACAGAACTCCTACGAGCAGTACTTC. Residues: CASSEQNSYEQYF.

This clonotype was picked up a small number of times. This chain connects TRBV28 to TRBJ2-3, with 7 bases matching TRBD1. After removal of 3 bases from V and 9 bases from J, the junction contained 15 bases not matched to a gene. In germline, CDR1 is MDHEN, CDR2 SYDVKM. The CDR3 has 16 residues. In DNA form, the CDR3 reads TGTGCCAGCAGTTTCGGGACAGAGGCCGAGGGGTCCACGCAGTATTTT. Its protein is CASSFGTEAEGSTQYF.

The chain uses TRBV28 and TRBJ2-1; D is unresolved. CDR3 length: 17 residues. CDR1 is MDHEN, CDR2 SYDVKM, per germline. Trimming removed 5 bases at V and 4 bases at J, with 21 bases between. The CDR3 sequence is CASSLRRLDSIYNEQFF. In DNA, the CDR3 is TGTGCCAGCAGTCTCCGAAGACTCGACTCTATATACAATGAGCAGTTCTTC.

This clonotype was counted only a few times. The CDR3 coding sequence is TGTGCCAGTAGTATTCCCCCACATAAAAACTCCTACAATGAGCAGTTCTTC. It codes for CASSIPPHKNSYNEQFF. The chain uses TRBV19 and TRBJ2-1; no reliable D call. The V end lost 3 bases, the J end lost 0 bases, and 15 bases lay between the germline ends. CDR3 length: 17 residues. Germline V gives CDR1 LNHDA, CDR2 SQIVND (reference sequence).

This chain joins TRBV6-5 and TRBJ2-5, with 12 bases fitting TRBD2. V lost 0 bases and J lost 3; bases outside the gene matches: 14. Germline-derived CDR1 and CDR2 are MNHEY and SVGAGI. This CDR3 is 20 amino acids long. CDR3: CASSYSTSGGPLKFEETQYF. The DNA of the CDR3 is TGTGCCAGCAGTTACTCGACTAGCGGGGGACCCTTGAAGTTCGAAGAGACCCAGTACTTC.

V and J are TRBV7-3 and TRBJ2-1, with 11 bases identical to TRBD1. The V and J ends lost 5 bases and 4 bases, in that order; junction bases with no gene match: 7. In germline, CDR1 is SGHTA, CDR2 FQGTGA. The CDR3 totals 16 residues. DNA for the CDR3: TGTGCCAGCAGCAGATGGGGACAGGGGGTATACAATGAGCAGTTCTTC. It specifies CASSRWGQGVYNEQFF.

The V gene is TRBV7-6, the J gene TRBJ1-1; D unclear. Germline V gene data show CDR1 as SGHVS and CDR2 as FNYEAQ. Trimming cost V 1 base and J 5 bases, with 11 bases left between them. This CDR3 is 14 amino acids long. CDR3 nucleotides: TGTGCCAGCAGCTTAGGGCCAGGTACGACTGAAGCTTTCTTT. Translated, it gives CASSLGPGTTEAFF.

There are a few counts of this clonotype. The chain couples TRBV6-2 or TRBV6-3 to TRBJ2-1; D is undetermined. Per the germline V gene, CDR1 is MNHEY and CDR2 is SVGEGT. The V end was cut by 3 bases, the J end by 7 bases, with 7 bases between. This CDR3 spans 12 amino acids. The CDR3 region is CASSYSVNEQFF. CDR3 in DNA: TGTGCCAGCAGTTATTCGGTTAATGAGCAGTTCTTC.

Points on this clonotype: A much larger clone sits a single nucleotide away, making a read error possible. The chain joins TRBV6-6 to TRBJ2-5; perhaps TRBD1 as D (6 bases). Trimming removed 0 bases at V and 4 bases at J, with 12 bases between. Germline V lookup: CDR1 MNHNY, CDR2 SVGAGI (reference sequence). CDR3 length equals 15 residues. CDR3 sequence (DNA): TGTGCCAGCAGTTACTCGAGTTGGGGGCCAGAGACCCAGTACTTC. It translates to CASSYSSWGPETQYF.

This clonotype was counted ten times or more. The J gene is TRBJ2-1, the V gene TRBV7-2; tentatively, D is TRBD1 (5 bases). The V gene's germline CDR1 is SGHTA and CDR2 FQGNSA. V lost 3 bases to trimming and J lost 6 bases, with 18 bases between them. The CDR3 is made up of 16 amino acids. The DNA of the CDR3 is TGTGCCAGCAGCTTCCAAGACAGACCCTTTTCCAATGAGCAGTTCTTC. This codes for CASSFQDRPFSNEQFF.

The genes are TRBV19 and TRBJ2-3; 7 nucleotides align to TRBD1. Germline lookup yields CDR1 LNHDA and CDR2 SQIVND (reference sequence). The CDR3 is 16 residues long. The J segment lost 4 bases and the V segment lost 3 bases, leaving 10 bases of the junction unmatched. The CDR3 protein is CASSMDDRVGADTQYF. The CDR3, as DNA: TGTGCCAGTAGTATGGACGACAGGGTTGGGGCAGATACGCAGTATTTT. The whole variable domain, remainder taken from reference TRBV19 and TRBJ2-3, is DGGITQSPKYLFRKEGQNVTLSCEQNLNHDAMYWYRQDPGQGLRLIYYSQIVNDFQKGDIAEGYSVSREKKESFPLTVTSAQKNPTAFYLCASSMDDRVGADTQYFGPGTRLTVL.

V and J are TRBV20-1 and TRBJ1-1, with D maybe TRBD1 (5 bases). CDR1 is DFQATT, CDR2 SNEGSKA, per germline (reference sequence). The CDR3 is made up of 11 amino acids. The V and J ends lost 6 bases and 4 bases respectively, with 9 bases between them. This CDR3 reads CSAPQGTEAFF. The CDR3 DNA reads TGCAGTGCCCCGCAGGGCACTGAAGCTTTCTTT.

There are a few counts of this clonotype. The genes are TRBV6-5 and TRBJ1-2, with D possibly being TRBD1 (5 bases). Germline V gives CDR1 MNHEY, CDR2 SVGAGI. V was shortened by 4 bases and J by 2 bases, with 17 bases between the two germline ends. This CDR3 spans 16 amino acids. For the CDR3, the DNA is TGTGCCAGCAGTTCGGAACGGGGCGACCGGAACTATGGCTACACCTTC. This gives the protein CASSSERGDRNYGYTF.

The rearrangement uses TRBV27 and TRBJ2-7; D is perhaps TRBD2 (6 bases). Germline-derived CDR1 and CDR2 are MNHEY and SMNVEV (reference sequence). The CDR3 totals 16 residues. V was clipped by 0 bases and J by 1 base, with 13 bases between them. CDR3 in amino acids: CASSLSSWGDSYEQYF. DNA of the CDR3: TGTGCCAGCAGTTTATCGAGTTGGGGGGATTCCTACGAGCAGTACTTC.

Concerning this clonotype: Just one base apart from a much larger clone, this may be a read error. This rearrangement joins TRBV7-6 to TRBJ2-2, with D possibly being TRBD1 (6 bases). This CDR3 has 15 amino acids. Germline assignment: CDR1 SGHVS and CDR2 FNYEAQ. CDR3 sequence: CVSSSKGGNTGELFF. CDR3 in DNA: TGTGTCAGCAGCTCAAAAGGGGGGAACACCGGGGAGCTGTTTTTT.